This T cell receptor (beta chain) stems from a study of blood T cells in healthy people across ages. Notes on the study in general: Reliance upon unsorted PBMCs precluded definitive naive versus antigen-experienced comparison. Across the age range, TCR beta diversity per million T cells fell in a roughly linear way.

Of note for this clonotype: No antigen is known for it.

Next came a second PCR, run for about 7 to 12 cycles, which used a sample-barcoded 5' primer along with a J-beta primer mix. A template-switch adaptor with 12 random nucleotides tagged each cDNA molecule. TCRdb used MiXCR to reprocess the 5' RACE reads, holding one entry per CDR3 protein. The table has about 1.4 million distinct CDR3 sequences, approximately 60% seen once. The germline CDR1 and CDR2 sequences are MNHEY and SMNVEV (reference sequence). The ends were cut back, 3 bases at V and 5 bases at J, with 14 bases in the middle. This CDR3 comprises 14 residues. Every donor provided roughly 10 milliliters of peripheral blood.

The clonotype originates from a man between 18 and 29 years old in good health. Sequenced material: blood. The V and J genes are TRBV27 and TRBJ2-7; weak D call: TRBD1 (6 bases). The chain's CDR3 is CASSFYSGADEQYF. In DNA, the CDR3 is TGTGCCAGCAGTTTTTATTCAGGGGCCGACGAGCAGTACTTC.